These T cell receptor beta chains were read from a single sample in a study of shared clonotypes between healthy human individuals. Here immunoSEQ multiplex PCR was the method, and the copy in TCRdb shows in-frame clones only, minus some. Among over 100,000 clones listed, over 65% were seen once. Specimen: memory CD8+ T cells sorted from blood. The receptor set was obtained from a woman younger than 45 in good health. The CDR3 runs from the conserved cysteine through the conserved F or W. Fields, in order: CDR3 length, J gene, D gene, V gene, clone size, CDR3 DNA, CDR3 protein. A D gene is named only where the DNA matches it firmly. Size values are once, few and many counts, or a class for expanded clones, and some rows have none.

15	TRBJ2-7	.	TRBV7-8	.	TGTGCCAGCAGCTTAGCGGGGGGTGCTCTACGAGAGCAGTACTTC	CASSLAGGALREQYF
14	TRBJ2-2	.	TRBV27	.	TGTGCCAGCAGTTTCCTTGCGAACACCGGGGAGCTGTTTTTT	CASSFLANTGELFF
12	TRBJ1-1	TRBD1	TRBV7-6	few	TGTGCCAGCAGCTTGGGACAGGGGGAAGCTTTCTTT	CASSLGQGEAFF
10	TRBJ2-5	.	TRBV5-1	.	TGCGCCAGCAGCCAAGAGACCCAGTACTTC	CASSQETQYF
18	TRBJ2-7	TRBD2	TRBV7-6	few	TGTGCCAGCAGCTTCGGACTAGCGGGAGCTCCCTTAGGGTACGAGCAGTACTTC	CASSFGLAGAPLGYEQYF
16	TRBJ2-7	.	TRBV27	.	TGTGCCAGCAGTTTATCCCCCAGATCCGTATATTACGAGCAGTACTTC	CASSLSPRSVYYEQYF
14	TRBJ2-3	TRBD2	TRBV27	.	TGTGCCAGCAGTTCTAGCGGGAGTTTAGATACGCAGTATTTT	CASSSSGSLDTQYF
14	TRBJ2-2	.	TRBV28	.	TGTGCCAGCAGCCGGAGTGGTTGGACCGGGGAGCTGTTTTTT	CASSRSGWTGELFF
15	TRBJ2-1	.	TRBV2	.	TGTGCCAGCAGTGAAAGGAGTCTGAGGCCCAATGAGCAGTTCTTC	CASSERSLRPNEQFF
15	TRBJ2-7	.	TRBV5-1	.	TGCGCCAGCAGGGACGCCGGGACCTCGACCAACGAGCAGTACTTC	CASRDAGTSTNEQYF
14	TRBJ2-7	.	TRBV6-5	.	TGTGCCAGCACCGTCATGCAGGGAAACTACGAGCAGTACTTC	CASTVMQGNYEQYF
12	TRBJ2-7	TRBD2	TRBV6-1	.	TGTGCCAGCCGTGGCGGGAGGGCCCATCTCGACTTC	CASRGGRAHLDF
15	TRBJ2-1	.	TRBV15	many	TGTGCCACCAGCAGGGAACCTAAAGGTGGGAATGAGCAGTTCTTC	CATSREPKGGNEQFF
15	TRBJ2-2	TRBD1	TRBV10-2	once	TGCGCCAGCAGTGAGCCAGGGGGCGTATCCGGGGAGCTGTTTTTT	CASSEPGGVSGELFF
16	TRBJ2-6	.	TRBV6-5	.	TGTGCCAGCAGTTACGCGGACAGTACTGGGGCCAACGTCCTGACTTTC	CASSYADSTGANVLTF
15	TRBJ2-1	.	TRBV6-5	.	TGTGCCAGCAGTTTAAGCCTAGTTACAAACAATGAGCAGTTCTTC	CASSLSLVTNNEQFF
14	TRBJ2-7	TRBD2	TRBV19	.	TGTGCCAGTACTAGCGGGAGGAACTCCTACGAGCAGTACTTC	CASTSGRNSYEQYF
14	TRBJ2-1	TRBD2	TRBV2	.	TGTGCCAGCGTAACTAGCGGGAGGGGCAATGAGCAGTTCTTC	CASVTSGRGNEQFF
17	TRBJ2-7	.	TRBV5-8	.	TGTGCCAGCAGCTTGGTCCCCGGTCAATCAAGGAGCTACGAGCAGTACTTC	CASSLVPGQSRSYEQYF
16	TRBJ2-4	.	TRBV5-1	.	TGCGCCAGCAGCTCGGACAGAATGGGGGGCCAAAACATTCAGTACTTC	CASSSDRMGGQNIQYF
13	TRBJ1-4	TRBD1	TRBV7-8	.	TGTGCCAGCGGCTCAGGGGGAAGAGAAAAACTGTTTTTT	CASGSGGREKLFF
18	TRBJ2-2	TRBD2	TRBV27	once	TGTGCCAGCAGTTCCCGGACTAGCGGGAGGTTTGGCACCGGGGAGCTGTTTTTT	CASSSRTSGRFGTGELFF
15	TRBJ2-7	.	TRBV5-5	.	TGTGCCAGCAGCTTTTCGCTAGGTAGACTCTACGAGCAGTACTTC	CASSFSLGRLYEQYF
12	TRBJ2-1	.	TRBV6-6	.	TGTGCCAGCGGCGGGTTCTACAATGAGCAGTTCTTC	CASGGFYNEQFF
15	TRBJ2-3	TRBD2	TRBV11-2	.	TGTGCCAGCAGCTCGCAGCGGGAGGGAGCAGATACGCAGTATTTT	CASSSQREGADTQYF
14	TRBJ1-6	.	TRBV4-1	.	TGCGCCAGCAGCCCGCCGGGAGATAATTCACCCCTCCACTTT	CASSPPGDNSPLHF
15	TRBJ1-5	.	TRBV7-8	.	TGTGCCAGCAGCTTAGGGACAATAAGCAATCAGCCCCAGCATTTT	CASSLGTISNQPQHF
17	TRBJ2-3	TRBD2	TRBV2	many	TGTGCCAGCAGTGAATCTGAGGCCGCCGGTTTGCGGGAGAAGCCGTATTTT	CASSESEAAGLREKPYF
13	TRBJ2-1	.	TRBV28	.	TGTGCCAGCAGTGGATGGAGGGATGATGAGCAGTTCTTC	CASSGWRDDEQFF
16	TRBJ2-1	TRBD2	TRBV7-9	.	TGTGCCAGCAGCTTAACGGCCGGACTAGCGGGTAATGAGCAGTTCTTC	CASSLTAGLAGNEQFF
16	TRBJ2-7	TRBD1	TRBV19	few	TGTGCCAGTAGTATAACCGGGACAGGGAGTCCCTACGAGCAGTACTTC	CASSITGTGSPYEQYF
15	TRBJ2-7	TRBD1	TRBV15	many	TGTGCCACCAGCAGAAACCGGGACAGCTACAACGAGCAGTACTTC	CATSRNRDSYNEQYF
15	TRBJ1-1	.	TRBV27	few	TGTGCCAGCAGTTTATCGGGACACTGGAACACTGAAGCTTTCTTT	CASSLSGHWNTEAFF
16	TRBJ2-3	.	TRBV5-1	.	TGCGCCAGCAGCCCTGTGGTAGTTTTTAGCACAGATACGCAGTATTTT	CASSPVVVFSTDTQYF
11	TRBJ2-3	.	TRBV29-1	.	TGCAGCGTAGAGAACGGCGGTACGCAGTATTTT	CSVENGGTQYF
13	TRBJ1-2	.	TRBV27	.	TGTGCCAGCAGTTTCGGGGAAGGGAATGGCTACACCTTC	CASSFGEGNGYTF
15	TRBJ2-1	.	TRBV19	.	TGTGCCAGTAGTATATTTACGGACTCCTACAATGAGCAGTTCTTC	CASSIFTDSYNEQFF
15	TRBJ2-7	.	TRBV11-2	.	TGTGCCAGCAGCTTAGTCACGGCCTCCTCCTACGAGCAGTACTTC	CASSLVTASSYEQYF
16	TRBJ2-2	TRBD2	TRBV6-5	.	TGTGCCAGCAGTTACTCCAGCGGGAGGGCGGCCGGGGAGCTGTTTTTT	CASSYSSGRAAGELFF
15	TRBJ2-7	TRBD2	TRBV7-2	.	TGTGCCAGCAGCTTAGGTGCGGGAGGGCCGTACGAGCAGTACTTC	CASSLGAGGPYEQYF